The sequence of this T cell receptor (beta chain) was determined in a study of CD8 T cells in ankylosing spondylitis. Remarks on this clonotype: Its antigen is still unknown.

Study-wide results and limits: A CD8+ phenotype characterized the disease-linked clones, which were relatively rare in peripheral blood. The authors reported significant enrichment of disease-linked clones in matched ankylosing spondylitis synovial fluid. A TCR beta motif of several highly homologous variants appeared characteristic of ankylosing spondylitis blood.

A single record per CDR3 protein comes from TCRdb applying MiXCR to the 5' RACE reads. The data contain 800,000 to 900,000 distinct CDR3 sequences, roughly 12% of them singletons. Between the trimmed V and J ends, which lost 5 bases and 1 base, there was a span of 13 bases. The CDR3 extends over 15 amino acids. Germline CDR1 MNHEY, CDR2 SMNVEV (reference sequence). The genes are TRBV27 and TRBJ2-3; weak D call: TRBD1 (6 bases). The receptor's source is a male donor with ankylosing spondylitis. Sequencing was done on a sample of blood, either unsorted or a sorted T cell fraction (not recorded which). As DNA, the CDR3 is TGTGCCAGCAGTCCAGGGGTGGGTCGCACAGATACGCAGTATTTT. It translates to CASSPGVGRTDTQYF.